What follows are 19 T cell receptor beta chains derived from one specimen sequenced in a study of Ad26.COV2.S vaccination and SARS-CoV-2 variants. As to treatment: some 20 received Ad26.COV2.S at low or high dose, single or two shots; about 5 received placebo; per-sample allocation not given. It was on day 63 after the first vaccine or placebo injection that samples were taken. Profiled with immunoSEQ multiplex PCR; TCRdb holds only in-frame clones, not every one. The sample shows about 430,000 clones, about nine tenths of them seen only once. The sequenced sample was peripheral blood, obtained in a trial of Ad26.COV2.S vaccine versus placebo. The receptors here all came from a person between 18 and 60 years old who received the Ad26.COV2.S COVID-19 vaccine or a placebo.

The V call is TRBV28, the J call TRBJ2-7; TRBD2 agrees at 11 bases. The germline V gene encodes CDR1 MDHEN and CDR2 SYDVKM. The CDR3 has 17 residues. V was pared by 7 bases and J by 0 bases, with 11 bases of the junction left unmatched. The chain's CDR3 is CASNAVAGGAASYEQYF. CDR3 DNA sequence: TGTGCCAGCAACGCGGTAGCGGGAGGGGCGGCCTCCTACGAGCAGTACTTC.

The CDR3 nucleotides are TGTGCCAGCAGGCCCCTAGCGGGAGTTGAGACCCAGTACTTC. It yields the protein CASRPLAGVETQYF. This chain joins TRBV7-2 and TRBJ2-5; 10 bases map to TRBD2. This CDR3 region has 14 residues. Trimming removed 6 bases from V and 5 bases from J; junction bases left unmatched: 6. CDR1 is SGHTA, CDR2 FQGNSA, per germline.

The V and J genes are TRBV11-3 and TRBJ2-3; the match to TRBD1 covers 8 bases. CDR3 length: 15 residues. Germline loops: CDR1 SGHNT, CDR2 YENEEA. The V and J ends lost 5 bases and 3 bases, in that order; junction bases with no gene match: 7. The CDR3 sequence is CASSPGQGLTDTQYF. The CDR3, as DNA: TGTGCCAGCAGCCCAGGACAGGGATTGACAGATACGCAGTATTTT.

The rearrangement joins TRBV7-2 to TRBJ1-1, with 7 bases aligning to TRBD1. CDR1 and CDR2 (germline): SGHTA, FQGNSA. V shed 2 bases and J 5 bases; nucleotides not matched to a gene: 2. The CDR3 totals 13 residues. The CDR3 reads CASSLQGDTEAFF. Here the CDR3 DNA reads TGTGCCAGCAGCTTACAGGGGGATACTGAAGCTTTCTTT. The variable domain in full, with the rest retrieved from reference TRBV7-2 and TRBJ1-1, is GAGVSQSPSNKVTEKGKDVELRCDPISGHTALYWYRQSLGQGLEFLIYFQGNSAPDKSGLPSDRFSAERTGGSVSTLTIQRTQQEDSAVYLCASSLQGDTEAFFGQGTRLTVV.

The J gene is TRBJ2-4, the V gene TRBV4-2; 9 bases match TRBD1. Trimming cost V 4 bases and J 8 bases; bases outside gene matches: 3. Germline lookup yields CDR1 LGHNA and CDR2 YNFKEQ. The CDR3 covers 13 residues. The CDR3 region has the DNA TGTGCCAGCAGCCCCAGGACAGGGGACATTCAGTACTTC. It is translated as CASSPRTGDIQYF.

The chain has TRBV3-1 (or the pseudogene TRBV3-2) and TRBJ2-7, with D possibly being TRBD1 (5 bases). V was pared by 0 bases and J by 3 bases, with 15 bases between. Germline lookup yields CDR1 LGHDT and CDR2 YNNKEL (reference sequence). The CDR3 contains 16 residues. The CDR3 sequence: CASSQDWHRTYYEQYF. CDR3 in DNA: TGTGCCAGCAGCCAAGATTGGCACAGGACCTACTACGAGCAGTACTTC.

This rearrangement joins TRBV7-2 to TRBJ2-2; D is undetermined. Germline CDR1 and CDR2: SGHTA and FQGNSA. The CDR3 length is 14 residues. Trimming left V 5 bases short and J 0 bases short, with 7 bases between. The CDR3 spells CASSPPPNTGELFF. The CDR3 coding sequence is TGTGCCAGCAGCCCCCCCCCGAACACCGGGGAGCTGTTTTTT.

The rearrangement links TRBV27 to TRBJ2-2, with D possibly TRBD1 on 6 matching bases. The CDR3 extends over 14 amino acids. CDR1 is MNHEY and CDR2 is SMNVEV in the germline V gene (reference sequence). V was shortened by 4 bases and J by 1 base, with 7 bases between the two germline ends. The CDR3 DNA follows: TGTGCCAGCAGTTCGGGACAGAACACCGGGGAGCTGTTTTTT. Translated: CASSSGQNTGELFF.

The V and J genes are TRBV4-1 and TRBJ2-1, with 12 bases identical to TRBD2. Trimming cost V 4 bases and J 5 bases; bases outside gene matches: 9. CDR1 MGHRA and CDR2 YSYEKL come from the germline V gene. The CDR3 runs to 17 residues. In DNA, the CDR3 is TGCGCCAGCAGCCGTGGACTAGCGGGGCTCGGACACAATGAGCAGTTCTTC. Protein sequence: CASSRGLAGLGHNEQFF.

Turning to this clone: The sample has other DNA sequences that encode this CDR3 too. The rearrangement uses TRBV6-2 or TRBV6-3 and TRBJ2-7; D not certain. V lost 2 bases and J 6 bases, leaving 5 bases between the germline ends. The CDR3 consists of 11 residues. Germline CDR1 MNHEY, CDR2 SVGEGT. CDR3 residues: CASSYSSEQYF. The DNA of the CDR3 is TGTGCCAGCAGTTACAGTAGCGAGCAGTACTTC.

V usage is TRBV7-8 and J usage is TRBJ2-2; TRBD2 might be the D (6 bases). V dropped 3 bases and J dropped 5 bases, with 16 bases sitting between them. CDR1 and CDR2 from the germline V gene are SGHVS and FQNEAQ. This CDR3 spans 16 amino acids. The chain's CDR3 is CASSFDGSGRTGELFF. The CDR3 nucleotides are TGTGCCAGCAGCTTTGACGGGAGTGGGCGTACCGGGGAGCTGTTTTTT.

This chain uses TRBV7-8 with TRBJ2-3; the match to TRBD1 covers 7 bases. The germline V gene has CDR1 SGHVS and CDR2 FQNEAQ. After removal of 0 bases from V and 6 bases from J, the junction contained 6 bases not matched to a gene. This CDR3 contains 15 residues. The CDR3 loop is CASSLATGSLDTQYF. The CDR3 DNA follows: TGTGCCAGCAGCTTAGCGACAGGGAGTTTGGATACGCAGTATTTT.

The genes are TRBV15 and TRBJ1-2, with D uncertain. Deletions cut 3 bases from V and 2 bases from J, with 10 bases between. Per the germline V gene, CDR1 is LNHNV and CDR2 is YYDKDF (reference sequence). There are 14 residues in the CDR3. As DNA, the CDR3 is TGTGCCACCAGCAGTAGCAGAACAAACTATGGCTACACCTTC. Protein sequence: CATSSSRTNYGYTF. Complete variable domain (other parts from reference TRBV15 and TRBJ1-2): DAMVIQNPRYQVTQFGKPVTLSCSQTLNHNVMYWYQQKSSQAPKLLFHYYDKDFNNEADTPDNFQSRRPNTSFCFLDIRSPGLGDTAMYLCATSSSRTNYGYTFGSGTRLTVV.

The chain carries TRBV29-1 and TRBJ2-5; TRBD2 aligns across 13 bases. This CDR3 contains 14 residues. The germline gives CDR1 SQVTM, CDR2 ANQGSEA. The junction had 3 bases not matched to a gene; V was cut back by 7 bases and J by 1 base. The CDR3 reads CSAGTSGTQETQYF. CDR3 DNA: TGCAGCGCTGGGACTAGCGGGACCCAAGAGACCCAGTACTTC.

This clone was found a few times. CDR3 nucleotide sequence: TGTGCCAGCAGTACGGGACAGGGCTACGAGCAGTACTTC. This sequence encodes CASSTGQGYEQYF. The V gene is TRBV12-3 or TRBV12-4, the J gene TRBJ2-7; 9 bases line up with TRBD1. The CDR3 runs 13 residues. V shed 5 bases, J shed 3 bases, and the junction held 2 bases outside the gene matches.

A remark on this clone: Its ends do not fully match the called genes, so a read error is possible. The chain combines TRBV5-1 with TRBJ2-3, with 10 bases lining up with TRBD2. This CDR3 is 16 amino acids long. CDR1 and CDR2 from the germline V gene are SGHRS and YFSETQ. Written as DNA, the CDR3 is TGCGCCAGCAGCTTGATGGCTAGCGGGAGCATAGATACGCAGTATTTT. Its protein product is CASSLMASGSIDTQYF.

The V gene is TRBV7-8, the J gene TRBJ1-5, with a weak D call TRBD1 (5 bases). Germline V CDR1 and CDR2: SGHVS, FQNEAQ. The length of the CDR3 is 14 residues. Trimming shortened V by 1 base and J by 7 bases, and 11 bases separated the two germline ends. The DNA of the CDR3 is TGTGCCAGCAGCTTAGTGTCATCAGGGCAGCCCCAGCATTTT. Translated, it gives CASSLVSSGQPQHF.

CDR3 loop: CASSQVGISGYEQYF. For the CDR3, the DNA is TGCGCCAGCAGCCAAGTTGGGATTAGTGGCTACGAGCAGTACTTC. The chain recombines TRBV4-1 with TRBJ2-7; D is uncertain. Trimming removed 1 base from V and 3 bases from J, with 13 bases in between. The CDR3 is made up of 15 amino acids. Per germline, CDR1 MGHRA and CDR2 YSYEKL.

The genes are TRBV5-4 and TRBJ2-1; 12 bases line up with TRBD2. The CDR3 is 15 amino acids. Germline loops: CDR1 SGHNT, CDR2 YYREEE (reference sequence). V was clipped by 4 bases and J by 8 bases; unmatched bases: 7. CDR3 bases: TGTGCCAGCAGCAAGGCAACTAGCGGGAGGCATGAGCAGTTCTTC. Its protein product is CASSKATSGRHEQFF.